The clone carrying this T cell receptor (beta chain) was found many times. The source of the sample is a study of early T cells in non-severe SARS-CoV-2 infection. TCRdb independently ran MiXCR on the 5' RACE reads; one entry per CDR3 protein. Here the sample spans tens of thousands of distinct CDR3 sequences, about 9.1% being singletons. Germline V gene data show CDR1 as MGHDK and CDR2 as SYGVNS. The CDR3 has 17 residues. The J segment lost 4 bases and the V segment lost 0 bases, leaving 10 bases of the junction unmatched. The rearrangement uses TRBV25-1 and TRBJ2-3; 7 bases are a match to TRBD1. The sample was whole blood. The TCR originated in an adult who was a healthcare worker with PCR-confirmed SARS-CoV-2 infection or an uninfected control (not recorded which). This chain's CDR3 is CASSEYKIRQGADTQYF. The CDR3, as DNA: TGTGCCAGCAGTGAATATAAGATTAGGCAGGGGGCAGATACGCAGTATTTT.